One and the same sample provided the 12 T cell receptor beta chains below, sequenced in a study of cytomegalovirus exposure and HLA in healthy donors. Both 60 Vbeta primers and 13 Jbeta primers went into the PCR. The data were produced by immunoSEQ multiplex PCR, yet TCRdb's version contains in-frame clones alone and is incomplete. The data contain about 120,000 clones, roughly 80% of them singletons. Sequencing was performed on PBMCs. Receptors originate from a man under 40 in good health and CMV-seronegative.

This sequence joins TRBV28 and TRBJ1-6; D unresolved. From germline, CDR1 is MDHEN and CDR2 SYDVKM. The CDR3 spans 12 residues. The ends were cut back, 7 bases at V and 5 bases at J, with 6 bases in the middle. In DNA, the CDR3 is TGTGCCAGCAAGAGTGATAATTCACCCCTCCACTTT. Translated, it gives CASKSDNSPLHF.

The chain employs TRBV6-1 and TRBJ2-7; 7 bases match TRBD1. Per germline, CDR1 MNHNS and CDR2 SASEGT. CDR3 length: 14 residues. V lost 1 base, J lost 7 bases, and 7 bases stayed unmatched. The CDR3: CASSEGWGTVEQYF. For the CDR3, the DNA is TGTGCCAGCAGTGAAGGTTGGGGGACAGTTGAGCAGTACTTC.

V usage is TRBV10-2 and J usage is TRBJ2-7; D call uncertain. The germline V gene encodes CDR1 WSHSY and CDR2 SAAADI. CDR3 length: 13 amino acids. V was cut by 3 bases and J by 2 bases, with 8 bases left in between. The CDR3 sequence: CASSEGGPYEQYF. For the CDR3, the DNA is TGCGCCAGCAGTGAAGGCGGCCCCTACGAGCAGTACTTC.

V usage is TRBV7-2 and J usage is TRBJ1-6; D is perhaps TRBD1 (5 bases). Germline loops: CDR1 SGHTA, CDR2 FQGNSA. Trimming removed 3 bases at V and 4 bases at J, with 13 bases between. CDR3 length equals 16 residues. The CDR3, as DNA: TGTGCCAGCAGCTTCCTCAGGGCACAATATAATTCACCCCTCCACTTT. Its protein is CASSFLRAQYNSPLHF.

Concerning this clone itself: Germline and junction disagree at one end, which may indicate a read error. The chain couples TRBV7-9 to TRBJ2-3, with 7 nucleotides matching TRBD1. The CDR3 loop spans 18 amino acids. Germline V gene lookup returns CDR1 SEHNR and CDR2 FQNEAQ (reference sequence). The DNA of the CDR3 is TGTTCCAGCAGCCTAATTCGACAGGGCCCCGGGTGGACAGATACGCAGTATTTT. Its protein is CSSSLIRQGPGWTDTQYF.

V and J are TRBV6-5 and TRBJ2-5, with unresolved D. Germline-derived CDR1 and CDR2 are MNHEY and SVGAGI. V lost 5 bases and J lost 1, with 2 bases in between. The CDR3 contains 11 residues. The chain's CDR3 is CASSLQETQYF. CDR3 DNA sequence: TGTGCCAGCAGTCTCCAAGAGACCCAGTACTTC.

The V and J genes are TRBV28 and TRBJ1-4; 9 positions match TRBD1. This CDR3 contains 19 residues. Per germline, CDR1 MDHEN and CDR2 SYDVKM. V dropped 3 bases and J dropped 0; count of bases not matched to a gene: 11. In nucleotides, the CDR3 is TGTGCCAGCAGTTTCTTCTCGGGACAGGGTGGCGCAACTAATGAAAAACTGTTTTTT. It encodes CASSFFSGQGGATNEKLFF.

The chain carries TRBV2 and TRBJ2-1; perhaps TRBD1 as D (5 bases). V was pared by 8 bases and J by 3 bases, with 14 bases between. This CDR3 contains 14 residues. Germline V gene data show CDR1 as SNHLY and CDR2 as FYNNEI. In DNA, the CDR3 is TGTGCCAGCGGTCTCCGACAGATCTACAATGAGCAGTTCTTC. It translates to CASGLRQIYNEQFF. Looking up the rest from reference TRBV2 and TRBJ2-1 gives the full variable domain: EPEVTQTPSHQVTQMGQEVILRCVPISNHLYFYWYRQILGQKVEFLVSFYNNEISEKSEIFDDQFSVERPDGSNFTLKIRSTKLEDSAMYFCASGLRQIYNEQFFGPGTRLTVL.

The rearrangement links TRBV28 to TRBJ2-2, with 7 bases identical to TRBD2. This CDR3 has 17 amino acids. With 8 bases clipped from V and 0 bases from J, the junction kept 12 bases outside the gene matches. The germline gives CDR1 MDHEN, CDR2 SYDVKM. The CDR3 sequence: CASQGWLAVPNTGELFF. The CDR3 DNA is TGTGCCAGCCAGGGATGGCTAGCGGTACCGAACACCGGGGAGCTGTTTTTT.

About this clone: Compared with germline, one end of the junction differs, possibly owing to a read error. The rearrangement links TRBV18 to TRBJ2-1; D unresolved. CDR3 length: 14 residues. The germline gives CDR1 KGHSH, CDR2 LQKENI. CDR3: CASSPPPSFNEQFF. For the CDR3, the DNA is TGTGCCAGCTCACCACCCCCCTCCTTCAATGAGCAGTTCTTC.

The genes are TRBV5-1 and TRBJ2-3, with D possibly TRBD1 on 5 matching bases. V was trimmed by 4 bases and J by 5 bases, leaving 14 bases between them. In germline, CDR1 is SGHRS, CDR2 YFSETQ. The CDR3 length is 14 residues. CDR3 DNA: TGCGCCAGCAGCCTGGACACGAGGATAGATACGCAGTATTTT. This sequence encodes CASSLDTRIDTQYF.

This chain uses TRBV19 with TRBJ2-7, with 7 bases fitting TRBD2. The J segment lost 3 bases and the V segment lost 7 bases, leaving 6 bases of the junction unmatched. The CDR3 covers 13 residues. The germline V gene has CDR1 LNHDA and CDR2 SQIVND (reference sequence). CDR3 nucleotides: TGTGCCAGTACGCCCTCGGGGGGCTACGAGCAGTACTTC. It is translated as CASTPSGGYEQYF.